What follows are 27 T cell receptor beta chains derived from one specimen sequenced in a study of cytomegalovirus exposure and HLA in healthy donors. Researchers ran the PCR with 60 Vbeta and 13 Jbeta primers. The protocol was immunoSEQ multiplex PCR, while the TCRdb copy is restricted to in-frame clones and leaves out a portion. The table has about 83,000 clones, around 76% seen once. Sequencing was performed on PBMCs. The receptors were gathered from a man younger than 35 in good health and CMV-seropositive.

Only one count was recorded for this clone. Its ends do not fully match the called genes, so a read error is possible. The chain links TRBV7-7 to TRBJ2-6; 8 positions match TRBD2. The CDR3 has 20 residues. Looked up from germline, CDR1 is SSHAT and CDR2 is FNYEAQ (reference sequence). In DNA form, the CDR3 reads TGTGCTAGCAGCCCCAGGGCCCTTAGCGGGATAGGTCCTGGGGCCAACGTCCTGACTTTC. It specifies CASSPRALSGIGPGANVLTF.

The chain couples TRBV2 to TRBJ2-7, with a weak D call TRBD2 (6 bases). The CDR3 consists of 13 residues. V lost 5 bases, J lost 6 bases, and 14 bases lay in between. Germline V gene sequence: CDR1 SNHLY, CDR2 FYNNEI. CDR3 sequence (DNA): TGTGCCAGCAGTCCCAGACTAGGTGGCGAGCAGTACTTC. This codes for CASSPRLGGEQYF.

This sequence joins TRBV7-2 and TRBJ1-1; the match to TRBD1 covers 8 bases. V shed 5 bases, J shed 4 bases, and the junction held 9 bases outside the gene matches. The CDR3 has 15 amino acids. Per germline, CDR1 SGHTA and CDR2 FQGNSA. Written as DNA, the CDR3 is TGTGCCAGCAGCATTTCCAGGGGGCGGGTCACTGAAGCTTTCTTT. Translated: CASSISRGRVTEAFF.

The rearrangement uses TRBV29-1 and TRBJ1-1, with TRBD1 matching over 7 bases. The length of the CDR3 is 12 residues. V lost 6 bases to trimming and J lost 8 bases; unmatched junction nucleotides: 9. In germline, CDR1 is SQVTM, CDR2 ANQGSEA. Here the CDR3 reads CSVIRDSSEAFF. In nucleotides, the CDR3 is TGCAGCGTCATTAGGGACAGCTCCGAAGCTTTCTTT.

The CDR3 DNA follows: TGTGCCAGTAGTATAGGACGGCGGGCTGGCTACACCTTC. Its translation is CASSIGRRAGYTF. The J gene is TRBJ1-2, the V gene TRBV19; no firm D call. The V gene lost 1 base and the J gene lost 7 bases, with 10 bases spanning the gap. CDR1 is LNHDA and CDR2 is SQIVND in the germline V gene (reference sequence). This CDR3 contains 13 residues.

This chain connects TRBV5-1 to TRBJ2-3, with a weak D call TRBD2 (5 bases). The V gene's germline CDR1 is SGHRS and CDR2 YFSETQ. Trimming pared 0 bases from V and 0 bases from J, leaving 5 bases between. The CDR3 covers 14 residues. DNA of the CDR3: TGCGCCAGCAGCTTGGCGGGGAGCACAGATACGCAGTATTTT. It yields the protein CASSLAGSTDTQYF.

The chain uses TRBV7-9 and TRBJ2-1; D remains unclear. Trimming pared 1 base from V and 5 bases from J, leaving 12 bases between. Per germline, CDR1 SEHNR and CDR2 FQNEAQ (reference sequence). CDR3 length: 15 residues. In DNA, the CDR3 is TGTGCCAGCAGCTTAGATAGCCTCTCGAACAATGAGCAGTTCTTC. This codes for CASSLDSLSNNEQFF.

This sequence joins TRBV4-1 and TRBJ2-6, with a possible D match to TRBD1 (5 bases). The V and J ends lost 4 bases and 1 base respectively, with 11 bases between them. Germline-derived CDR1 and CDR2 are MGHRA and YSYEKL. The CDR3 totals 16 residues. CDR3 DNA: TGCGCCAGCAGCCGGCACCGACAGTCTGGGGCCAACGTCCTGACTTTC. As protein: CASSRHRQSGANVLTF.

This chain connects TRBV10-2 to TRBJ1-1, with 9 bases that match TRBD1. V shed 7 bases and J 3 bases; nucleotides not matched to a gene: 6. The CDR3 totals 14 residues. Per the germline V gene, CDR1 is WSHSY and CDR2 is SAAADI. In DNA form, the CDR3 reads TGCGCCAGCATCCGAACAGGGGGCCACACTGAAGCTTTCTTT. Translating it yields CASIRTGGHTEAFF.

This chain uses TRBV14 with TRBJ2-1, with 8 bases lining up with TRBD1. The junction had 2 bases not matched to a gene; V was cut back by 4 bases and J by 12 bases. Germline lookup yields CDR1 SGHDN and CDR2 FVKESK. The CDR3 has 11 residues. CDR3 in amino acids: CASSLQGVQFF. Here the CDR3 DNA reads TGTGCCAGCAGCCTACAGGGGGTGCAGTTCTTC.

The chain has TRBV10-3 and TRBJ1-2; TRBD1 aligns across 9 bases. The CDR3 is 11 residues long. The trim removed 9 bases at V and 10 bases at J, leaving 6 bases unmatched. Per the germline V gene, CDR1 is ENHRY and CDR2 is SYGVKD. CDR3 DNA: TGTGCCATTAGGGGGACAGGGCTCTACACCTTC. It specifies CAIRGTGLYTF.

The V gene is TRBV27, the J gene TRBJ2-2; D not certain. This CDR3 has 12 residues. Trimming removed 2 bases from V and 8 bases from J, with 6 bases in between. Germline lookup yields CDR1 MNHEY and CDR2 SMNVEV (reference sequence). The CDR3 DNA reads TGTGCCAGCAGTTTAATCAGTGGGGAGCTGTTTTTT. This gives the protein CASSLISGELFF.

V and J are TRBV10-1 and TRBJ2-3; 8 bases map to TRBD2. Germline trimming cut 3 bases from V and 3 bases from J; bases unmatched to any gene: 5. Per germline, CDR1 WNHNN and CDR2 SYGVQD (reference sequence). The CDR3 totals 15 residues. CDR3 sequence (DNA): TGCGCCAGCAGTGACCCGGGAGGGCCAACAGATACGCAGTATTTT. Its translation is CASSDPGGPTDTQYF.

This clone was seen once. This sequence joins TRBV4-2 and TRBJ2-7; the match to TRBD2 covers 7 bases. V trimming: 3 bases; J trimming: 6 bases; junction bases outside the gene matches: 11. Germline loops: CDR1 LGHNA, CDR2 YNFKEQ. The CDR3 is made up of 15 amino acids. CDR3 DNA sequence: TGTGCCAGCAGCCATCAAAGCGGAGCGGGGTTCGAGCAGTACTTC. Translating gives CASSHQSGAGFEQYF.

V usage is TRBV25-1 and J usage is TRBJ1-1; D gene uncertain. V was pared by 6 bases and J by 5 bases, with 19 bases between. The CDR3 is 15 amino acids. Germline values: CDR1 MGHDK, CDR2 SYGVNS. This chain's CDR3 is CASSAPSGGGTEAFF. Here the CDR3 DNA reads TGTGCCAGCAGCGCCCCGTCGGGCGGAGGAACTGAAGCTTTCTTT.

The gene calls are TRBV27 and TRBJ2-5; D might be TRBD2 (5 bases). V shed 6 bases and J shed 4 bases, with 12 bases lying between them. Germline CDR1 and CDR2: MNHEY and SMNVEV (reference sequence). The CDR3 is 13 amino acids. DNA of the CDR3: TGTGCCAGCAGCGCACTAGGAATAGAGACCCAGTACTTC. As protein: CASSALGIETQYF.

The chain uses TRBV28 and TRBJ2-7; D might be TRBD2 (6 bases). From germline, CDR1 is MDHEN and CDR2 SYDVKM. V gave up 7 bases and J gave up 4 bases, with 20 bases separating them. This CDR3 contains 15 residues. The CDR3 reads CASNPFRDSTYEQYF. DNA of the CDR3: TGTGCCAGCAATCCCTTCCGGGACTCAACGTACGAGCAGTACTTC.

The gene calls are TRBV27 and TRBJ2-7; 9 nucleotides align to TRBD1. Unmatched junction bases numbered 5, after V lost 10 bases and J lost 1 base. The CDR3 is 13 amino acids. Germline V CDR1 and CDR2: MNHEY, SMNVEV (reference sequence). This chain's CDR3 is CATWGQGSYEQYF. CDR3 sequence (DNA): TGTGCCACCTGGGGACAGGGTTCCTACGAGCAGTACTTC.

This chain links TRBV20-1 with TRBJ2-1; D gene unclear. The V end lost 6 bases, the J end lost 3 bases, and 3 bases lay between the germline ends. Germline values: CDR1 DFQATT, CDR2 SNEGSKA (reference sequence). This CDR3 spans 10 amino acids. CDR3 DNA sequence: TGCAGTGCCAACTACAATGAGCAGTTCTTC. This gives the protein CSANYNEQFF.

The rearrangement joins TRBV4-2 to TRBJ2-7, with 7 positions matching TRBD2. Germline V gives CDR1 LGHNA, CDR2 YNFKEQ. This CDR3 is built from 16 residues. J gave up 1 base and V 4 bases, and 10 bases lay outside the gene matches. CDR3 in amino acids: CASSRPGGLQSYEQYF. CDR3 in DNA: TGTGCCAGCAGCCGCCCCGGGGGACTACAATCCTACGAGCAGTACTTC.

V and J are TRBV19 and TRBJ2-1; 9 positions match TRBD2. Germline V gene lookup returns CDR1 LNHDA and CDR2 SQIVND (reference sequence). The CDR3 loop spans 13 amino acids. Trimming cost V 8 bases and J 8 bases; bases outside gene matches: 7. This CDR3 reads CASRAGGIDEQFF. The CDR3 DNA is TGTGCCAGTCGGGCGGGAGGGATCGATGAGCAGTTCTTC.

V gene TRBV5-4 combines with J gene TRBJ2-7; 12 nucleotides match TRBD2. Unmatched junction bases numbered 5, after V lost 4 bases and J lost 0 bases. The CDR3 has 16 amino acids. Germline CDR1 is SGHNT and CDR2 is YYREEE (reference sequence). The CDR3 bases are TGTGCCAGCAGCCGACTAGCGGGAGTGGGCTCCTACGAGCAGTACTTC. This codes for CASSRLAGVGSYEQYF.

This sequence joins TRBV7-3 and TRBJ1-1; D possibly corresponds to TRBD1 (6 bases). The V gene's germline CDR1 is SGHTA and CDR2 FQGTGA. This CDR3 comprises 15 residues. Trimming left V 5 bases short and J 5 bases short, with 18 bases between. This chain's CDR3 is CASSLSSGQPTEAFF. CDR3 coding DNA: TGTGCCAGCAGCCTTAGTTCCGGACAGCCTACTGAAGCTTTCTTT.

CDR3: CSVEDPRRRTGDSGANVLTF. The CDR3 nucleotides are TGCAGCGTTGAAGATCCACGCCGCAGGACAGGGGACTCTGGGGCCAACGTCCTGACTTTC. The V gene is TRBV29-1, the J gene TRBJ2-6; the match to TRBD1 covers 9 bases. The CDR3 runs to 20 residues. Germline-derived CDR1 and CDR2 are SQVTM and ANQGSEA. V dropped 0 bases and J dropped 0; count of bases not matched to a gene: 12.

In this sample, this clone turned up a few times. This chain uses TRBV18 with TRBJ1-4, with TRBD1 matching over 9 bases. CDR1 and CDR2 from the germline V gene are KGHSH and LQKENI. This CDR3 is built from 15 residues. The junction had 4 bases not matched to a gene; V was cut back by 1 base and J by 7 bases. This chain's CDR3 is CASSPRTGVGEKLFF. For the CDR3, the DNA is TGTGCCAGCTCACCACGGACAGGGGTGGGTGAAAAACTGTTTTTT.

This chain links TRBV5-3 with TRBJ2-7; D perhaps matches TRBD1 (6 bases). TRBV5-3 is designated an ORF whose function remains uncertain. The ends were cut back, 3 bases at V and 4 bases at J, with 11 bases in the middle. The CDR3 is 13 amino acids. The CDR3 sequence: CARSCNRVYEQYF. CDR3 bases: TGTGCCAGAAGCTGCAACAGGGTTTACGAGCAGTACTTC.

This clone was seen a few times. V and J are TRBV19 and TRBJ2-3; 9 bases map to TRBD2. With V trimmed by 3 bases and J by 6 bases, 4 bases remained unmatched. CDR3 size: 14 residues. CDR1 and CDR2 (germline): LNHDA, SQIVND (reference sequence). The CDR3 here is CASSIGTSPDTQYF. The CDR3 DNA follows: TGTGCCAGTAGTATCGGGACTAGCCCCGATACGCAGTATTTT.